These 13 T cell receptor beta chains were all obtained from the same sample, sequenced in a study of shared clonotypes between healthy human individuals. Generated by immunoSEQ multiplex PCR, the TCRdb table keeps only in-frame clones and is missing some. The data show more than 2 million clones, with 95% seen just once and 0.13% held by the top ten. Material: naive CD4+ T cells sorted from blood. Subset described: CD45RA+ positively selected. Source of these receptors: a man aged 18 to 35 in good health.

The chain uses TRBV9 and TRBJ2-3; D ambiguous. V was cut by 0 bases and J by 0 bases, with 11 bases left in between. The CDR3 covers 16 residues. Looked up from germline, CDR1 is SGDLS and CDR2 is YYNGEE. The CDR3 sequence: CASSVGRASSTDTQYF. Written as DNA, the CDR3 is TGTGCCAGCAGCGTAGGTCGGGCTTCTAGCACAGATACGCAGTATTTT.

The chain has TRBV5-1 and TRBJ1-6; maybe TRBD1 (6 bases). CDR3 length: 15 amino acids. Trimming removed 0 bases from V and 9 bases from J, with 13 bases in between. Germline V gives CDR1 SGHRS, CDR2 YFSETQ. The CDR3 nucleotides are TGCGCCAGCAGCTTGGTCGCCCAGGGGACTTCACCCCTCCACTTT. It is translated as CASSLVAQGTSPLHF. The full variable domain, completed using reference TRBV5-1 and TRBJ1-6, is KAGVTQTPRYLIKTRGQQVTLSCSPISGHRSVSWYQQTPGQGLQFLFEYFSETQRNKGNFPGRFSGRQFSNSRSEMNVSTLELGDSALYLCASSLVAQGTSPLHFGNGTRLTVT.

The chain is built from TRBV30 and TRBJ1-2; TRBD1 agrees at 9 bases. CDR3 length equals 13 residues. CDR1 GTSNPN and CDR2 SVGIG come from the germline V gene (reference sequence). V was pared by 1 base and J by 6 bases, with 3 bases of the junction left unmatched. CDR3 region: CAWSADRGNGYTF. CDR3 nucleotide sequence: TGTGCCTGGAGTGCGGACAGGGGCAATGGCTACACCTTC.

This clone occurred a few times. This chain uses TRBV5-1 with TRBJ2-4; D not certain. Germline CDR1 is SGHRS and CDR2 is YFSETQ. This CDR3 contains 13 residues. The V gene lost 4 bases and the J gene lost 4 bases, with 9 bases spanning the gap. CDR3 in amino acids: CASSPPDKNIQYF. In DNA, the CDR3 is TGCGCCAGCAGCCCCCCGGATAAAAACATTCAGTACTTC. Using reference TRBV5-1 and TRBJ2-4 for the parts outside the CDR3, the full variable domain is KAGVTQTPRYLIKTRGQQVTLSCSPISGHRSVSWYQQTPGQGLQFLFEYFSETQRNKGNFPGRFSGRQFSNSRSEMNVSTLELGDSALYLCASSPPDKNIQYFGAGTRLSVL.

About this clone: This CDR3 is also generated by other DNA sequences in the sample. V gene TRBV5-1 combines with J gene TRBJ1-3; D is possibly TRBD1 (5 bases). CDR3 size: 14 residues. Deletions cut 4 bases from V and 4 bases from J, with 12 bases between. The germline V gene has CDR1 SGHRS and CDR2 YFSETQ. CDR3 amino acids: CASSLGTDGNTIYF. Here the CDR3 DNA reads TGCGCCAGCAGCCTGGGGACGGACGGAAACACCATATATTTT. The entire variable domain, with the rest obtained from reference TRBV5-1 and TRBJ1-3, is as follows: KAGVTQTPRYLIKTRGQQVTLSCSPISGHRSVSWYQQTPGQGLQFLFEYFSETQRNKGNFPGRFSGRQFSNSRSEMNVSTLELGDSALYLCASSLGTDGNTIYFGEGSWLTVV.

The V and J genes are TRBV10-3 and TRBJ2-2; D is possibly TRBD2 (6 bases). The CDR3 has 15 residues. Germline V gives CDR1 ENHRY, CDR2 SYGVKD. V shed 6 bases and J shed 1 base, with 12 bases lying between them. CDR3 DNA: TGTGCCATCAGCCCCGGGCGGGAGAACACCGGGGAGCTGTTTTTT. Translated, it gives CAISPGRENTGELFF.

The rearrangement links TRBV20-1 to TRBJ2-4, with D perhaps TRBD1 (5 bases). There are 11 residues in the CDR3. Per germline, CDR1 DFQATT and CDR2 SNEGSKA (reference sequence). Trimming left V 6 bases short and J 11 bases short, with 14 bases between. CDR3 bases: TGCAGTGCCCATAGACAGCCACTTCAGTACTTC. Translation gives CSAHRQPLQYF.

The chain is built from TRBV29-1 and TRBJ1-2; D unresolved. V was clipped by 0 bases and J by 8 bases, with 7 bases between them. CDR1 is SQVTM, CDR2 ANQGSEA, per germline. CDR3 size: 11 residues. The CDR3 DNA reads TGCAGCGTTGAAGAAATCGGAGGCTACACCTTC. Residues: CSVEEIGGYTF.

The rearrangement joins TRBV5-1 to TRBJ2-3, with 7 bases that match TRBD1. The junction had 5 bases not matched to a gene; V was cut back by 0 bases and J by 7 bases. The CDR3 runs to 14 residues. Germline V gene sequence: CDR1 SGHRS, CDR2 YFSETQ. CDR3 amino acids: CASSLENRGNTQYF. The CDR3, as DNA: TGCGCCAGCAGCTTGGAGAACAGGGGAAATACGCAGTATTTT.

The chain uses TRBV18 and TRBJ2-3; D unresolved. Germline V gene sequence: CDR1 KGHSH, CDR2 LQKENI. V lost 1 base, J lost 6 bases, and 20 bases lay in between. This CDR3 is built from 17 residues. CDR3 in DNA: TGTGCCAGCTCACCACTACCCTTAGGACCTTCTTCGGATACGCAGTATTTT. Protein: CASSPLPLGPSSDTQYF.

The rearrangement links TRBV6-5 to TRBJ2-3; D is uncertain. CDR3 size: 13 residues. Per the germline V gene, CDR1 is MNHEY and CDR2 is SVGAGI. Trimming left V 8 bases short and J 2 bases short, with 11 bases between. The CDR3 is CASRVRSTDTQYF. The DNA of the CDR3 is TGTGCCAGCCGAGTAAGGTCCACAGATACGCAGTATTTT.

This chain joins TRBV30 and TRBJ1-5; TRBD1 aligns across 7 bases. The CDR3 length is 16 residues. Germline loops: CDR1 GTSNPN, CDR2 SVGIG (reference sequence). The J segment lost 4 bases and the V segment lost 3 bases, leaving 12 bases of the junction unmatched. The CDR3 coding sequence is TGTGCCTGGAGCGGGGCACAGGGGACTTCTAATCAGCCCCAGCATTTT. It codes for CAWSGAQGTSNQPQHF.

This chain connects TRBV28 to TRBJ2-3; D gene ambiguous. Trimming removed 5 bases from V and 5 bases from J, with 14 bases in between. CDR1 and CDR2 (germline): MDHEN, SYDVKM. The CDR3 contains 14 residues. CDR3 sequence: CASSRVPGQDTQYF. The CDR3 region has the DNA TGTGCCAGCAGTCGGGTCCCGGGCCAAGATACGCAGTATTTT.